Below are 20 T cell receptor beta chains sequenced from a single sample in a study of blood T cell repertoires in COVID-19. The assay was immunoSEQ multiplex PCR, and TCRdb's table has in-frame clones only and misses some. The table shows nearly 300,000 clones, with less than 85% occurring only once. Sequences were obtained from peripheral blood. These TCRs come from a human donor with COVID-19, enrolled during active disease. The donor label of this sample is uncertain.

V gene TRBV14 combines with J gene TRBJ2-2, with TRBD2 as a possible D gene (5 bases). V shed 6 bases and J shed 6 bases, with 11 bases lying between them. Germline values: CDR1 SGHDN, CDR2 FVKESK. This CDR3 has 13 residues. Here the CDR3 DNA reads TGTGCCAGCAGATTCGGGGTGGCCGGGGAGCTGTTTTTT. Its translation is CASRFGVAGELFF. The full variable domain, in which reference TRBV14 and TRBJ2-2 provide the parts outside the CDR3, is EAGVTQFPSHSVIEKGQTVTLRCDPISGHDNLYWYRRVMGKEIKFLLHFVKESKQDESGMPNNRFLAERTGGTYSTLKVQPAELEDSGVYFCASRFGVAGELFFGEGSRLTVL.

CDR3 nucleotide sequence: TGTGCCTGGAGGGCCGGGACTAGCTTCTACAATGAGCAGTTCTTC. Protein product: CAWRAGTSFYNEQFF. This sequence joins TRBV30 and TRBJ2-1; 9 bases agree with TRBD2. The germline V gene has CDR1 GTSNPN and CDR2 SVGIG (reference sequence). This CDR3 contains 15 residues. V shed 3 bases, J shed 3 bases, and the junction held 6 bases outside the gene matches.

V gene TRBV7-2 combines with J gene TRBJ1-4; 11 bases fit TRBD1. V shed 4 bases, J shed 6 bases, and the junction held 4 bases outside the gene matches. The CDR3 spans 15 residues. Looked up from germline, CDR1 is SGHTA and CDR2 is FQGNSA. The CDR3 nucleotides are TGTGCCAGCAGCTGGGGGACAGGGGGTGATGAAAAACTGTTTTTT. Protein product: CASSWGTGGDEKLFF.

V is TRBV5-1 and J is TRBJ2-1, with a tentative D call TRBD1 (6 bases). Germline CDR1 SGHRS, CDR2 YFSETQ. V lost 0 bases and J 5 bases, leaving 12 bases between the germline ends. The CDR3 is 15 residues long. CDR3 in amino acids: CASSLDTGRHNEQFF. CDR3 coding DNA: TGCGCCAGCAGCTTGGACACAGGGCGGCACAATGAGCAGTTCTTC.

This chain connects TRBV5-4 to TRBJ1-2; a weak D match, TRBD1 (6 bases). This CDR3 is 15 amino acids long. Per germline, CDR1 SGHNT and CDR2 YYREEE (reference sequence). V was pared by 3 bases and J by 4 bases, with 16 bases between. The CDR3 region is CASSSSGGALYGYTF. The CDR3 DNA sequence: TGTGCCAGCAGCTCCAGTGGGGGGGCTCTCTATGGCTACACCTTC.

V gene TRBV5-1 combines with J gene TRBJ2-7; D possibly corresponds to TRBD1 (6 bases). CDR3 length: 14 residues. In germline, CDR1 is SGHRS, CDR2 YFSETQ. The V end lost 2 bases, the J end lost 3 bases, and 12 bases lay between the germline ends. The CDR3 is CASSFSGQSYEQYF. The DNA of the CDR3 is TGCGCCAGCAGCTTTTCTGGACAGAGCTACGAGCAGTACTTC.

The chain employs TRBV7-2 and TRBJ1-1; D possibly corresponds to TRBD1 (5 bases). Germline V gene sequence: CDR1 SGHTA, CDR2 FQGNSA. V gave up 6 bases and J gave up 4 bases, with 15 bases separating them. This CDR3 spans 14 amino acids. CDR3 region: CASRGSGQGTEAFF. Here the CDR3 DNA reads TGTGCCAGCAGGGGTAGTGGGCAGGGCACTGAAGCTTTCTTT.

The V and J genes are TRBV30 and TRBJ1-4, with 8 positions matching TRBD1. This CDR3 has 13 residues. After removal of 4 bases from V and 6 bases from J, the junction contained 4 bases not matched to a gene. Germline V gene lookup returns CDR1 GTSNPN and CDR2 SVGIG (reference sequence). This CDR3 is CAWTGGLYEKLFF. The DNA for the CDR3 is TGTGCCTGGACAGGGGGCTTGTATGAAAAACTGTTTTTT.

The rearrangement uses TRBV27 and TRBJ2-3; no clear D gene. CDR3 length: 18 residues. Trimming shortened V by 1 base and J by 1 base, and 18 bases separated the two germline ends. In germline, CDR1 is MNHEY, CDR2 SMNVEV (reference sequence). CDR3 loop: CASSLYGPATLGTDTQYF. CDR3 nucleotide sequence: TGTGCCAGCAGTTTATATGGCCCCGCGACTCTTGGCACAGATACGCAGTATTTT.

The chain carries TRBV6-4 and TRBJ2-3; D is ambiguous. The CDR3 runs to 18 residues. Deletions cut 3 bases from V and 3 bases from J, with 22 bases between. CDR1 is MRHNA, CDR2 SNTAGT, per germline. CDR3 sequence (DNA): TGTGCCAGCAGTGAGGCTCCAGCCGAGGTTGGTGGGACAGATACGCAGTATTTT. Its protein is CASSEAPAEVGGTDTQYF.

The chain has TRBV11-2 and TRBJ2-3, with 7 bases that match TRBD1. Germline-derived CDR1 and CDR2 are SGHAT and FQNNGV. The CDR3 is 12 amino acids. The ends lost 3 bases at V and 10 bases at J; junction bases unmatched: 4. CDR3 region: CASSFPGTAQYF. For the CDR3, the DNA is TGTGCCAGCAGCTTCCCCGGGACAGCGCAGTATTTT.

The chain has TRBV7-2 and TRBJ1-1; a possible D gene is TRBD1 (5 bases). V lost 3 bases and J lost 5, with 10 bases in between. CDR1 SGHTA and CDR2 FQGNSA come from the germline V gene. The CDR3 runs 13 residues. The CDR3 reads CASSFGGETEAFF. The CDR3 nucleotides are TGTGCCAGCAGCTTCGGGGGGGAAACTGAAGCTTTCTTT.

The chain couples TRBV29-1 to TRBJ2-7; TRBD1 aligns across 9 bases. The V segment lost 5 bases and the J segment 5 bases; nucleotides outside the gene matches: 7. From germline, CDR1 is SQVTM and CDR2 ANQGSEA. The CDR3 extends over 13 amino acids. For the CDR3, the DNA is TGCAGCGTTCCGGGACAGGGTGCCAACGAGCAGTACTTC. The encoded protein is CSVPGQGANEQYF.

The gene calls are TRBV11-2 and TRBJ2-1, with D tentatively TRBD2 (6 bases). This CDR3 comprises 16 residues. The V end was cut by 5 bases, the J end by 8 bases, with 22 bases between. CDR1 is SGHAT and CDR2 is FQNNGV in the germline V gene. The CDR3 protein is CASSRMGLVGGYEQFF. The DNA of the CDR3 is TGTGCCAGCAGCAGGATGGGGCTAGTGGGAGGCTATGAGCAGTTCTTC.

V gene TRBV19 combines with J gene TRBJ1-6; TRBD1 agrees at 8 bases. From germline, CDR1 is LNHDA and CDR2 SQIVND (reference sequence). The ends lost 7 bases at V and 6 bases at J; junction bases unmatched: 14. The CDR3 extends over 17 amino acids. The CDR3 bases are TGTGCCAGTACCCCTTATTGGACACAGGGGGGTAATTCACCCCTCCACTTT. Its translation: CASTPYWTQGGNSPLHF.

The chain recombines TRBV11-1 with TRBJ2-2, with D maybe TRBD1 (5 bases). Trimming pared 3 bases from V and 6 bases from J, leaving 14 bases between. Germline V gene lookup returns CDR1 SGHAT and CDR2 FQDESV (reference sequence). The CDR3 contains 15 residues. The CDR3 DNA sequence: TGTGCCAGCAGCTTTGACAGTGTAATCGCCGGGGAGCTGTTTTTT. Its protein is CASSFDSVIAGELFF.

V gene TRBV2 combines with J gene TRBJ2-7; D call uncertain. V was clipped by 0 bases and J by 2 bases, with 14 bases between them. The CDR3 totals 16 residues. The germline V gene has CDR1 SNHLY and CDR2 FYNNEI. Written as DNA, the CDR3 is TGTGCCAGCAGTGAAGCGCTTGTCAGGCTGACCTACGAGCAGTACTTC. Its protein product is CASSEALVRLTYEQYF.

The chain couples TRBV11-3 to TRBJ1-6, with unresolved D. The germline gives CDR1 SGHNT, CDR2 YENEEA. Trimming took off 0 bases at V and 10 bases at J, with 7 bases between the two ends. The CDR3 spans 13 residues. The CDR3, as DNA: TGTGCCAGCAGCTTAGATCGTGGCTCACCCCTCCACTTT. Translating it yields CASSLDRGSPLHF. The full variable domain, completed using reference TRBV11-3 and TRBJ1-6, is EAGVVQSPRYKIIEKKQPVAFWCNPISGHNTLYWYLQNLGQGPELLIRYENEEAVDDSQLPKDRFSAERLKGVDSTLKIQPAELGDSAVYLCASSLDRGSPLHFGNGTRLTVT.

The chain is built from TRBV23-1 and TRBJ2-5; D may be TRBD1 (9 bases). TRBV23-1 is assigned to the ORF class and has an uncertain function. V lost 4 bases to trimming and J lost 7 bases, with 22 bases between them. This CDR3 is built from 16 residues. DNA for the CDR3: TGCGCCAGCAGTCCAAACTGGGACAGGGCGGGGGGGACCCAGTACTTC. Protein sequence: CASSPNWDRAGGTQYF.

V and J are TRBV5-8 and TRBJ2-3, with 8 nucleotides matching TRBD2. Germline CDR1 and CDR2: SGHTS and YDEGEE. V dropped 3 bases and J dropped 6; count of bases not matched to a gene: 6. This CDR3 spans 14 amino acids. As DNA, the CDR3 is TGTGCCAGCAGCTACGGACTAGCTGTGGATACGCAGTATTTT. This encodes CASSYGLAVDTQYF.